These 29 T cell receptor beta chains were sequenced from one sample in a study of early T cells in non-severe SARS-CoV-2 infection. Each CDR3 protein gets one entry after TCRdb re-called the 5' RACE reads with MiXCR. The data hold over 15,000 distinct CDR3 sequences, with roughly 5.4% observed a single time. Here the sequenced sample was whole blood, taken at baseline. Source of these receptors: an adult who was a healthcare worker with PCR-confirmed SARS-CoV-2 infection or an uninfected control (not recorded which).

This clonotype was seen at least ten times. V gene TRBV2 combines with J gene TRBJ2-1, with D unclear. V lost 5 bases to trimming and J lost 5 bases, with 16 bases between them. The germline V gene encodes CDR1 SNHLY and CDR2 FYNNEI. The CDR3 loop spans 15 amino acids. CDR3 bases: TGTGCCAGCAGTCCCCAGTTGAGTGTTAACAATGAGCAGTTCTTC. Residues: CASSPQLSVNNEQFF.

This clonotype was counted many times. CDR3 in amino acids: CASSTRTSGDQKQFF. The CDR3 DNA reads as TGTGCCAGCAGTACCCGGACTAGCGGGGACCAAAAGCAGTTCTTC. The V and J genes are TRBV2 and TRBJ2-1, with 12 bases identical to TRBD2. This CDR3 has 15 amino acids. The junction had 10 bases not matched to a gene; V was cut back by 5 bases and J by 11 bases. CDR1 and CDR2 from the germline V gene are SNHLY and FYNNEI.

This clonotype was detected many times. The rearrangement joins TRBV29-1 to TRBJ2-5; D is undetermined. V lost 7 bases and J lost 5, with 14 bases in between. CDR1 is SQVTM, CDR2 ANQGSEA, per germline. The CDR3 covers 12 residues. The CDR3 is CSGGWFGETQYF. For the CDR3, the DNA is TGCAGCGGGGGTTGGTTTGGGGAGACCCAGTACTTC.

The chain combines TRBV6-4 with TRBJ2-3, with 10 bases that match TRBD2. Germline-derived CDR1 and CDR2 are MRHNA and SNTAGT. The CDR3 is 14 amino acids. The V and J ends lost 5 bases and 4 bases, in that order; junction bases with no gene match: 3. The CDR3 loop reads CASSSSGGADTQYF. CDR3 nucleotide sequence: TGTGCCAGCAGTTCCAGCGGGGGGGCAGATACGCAGTATTTT.

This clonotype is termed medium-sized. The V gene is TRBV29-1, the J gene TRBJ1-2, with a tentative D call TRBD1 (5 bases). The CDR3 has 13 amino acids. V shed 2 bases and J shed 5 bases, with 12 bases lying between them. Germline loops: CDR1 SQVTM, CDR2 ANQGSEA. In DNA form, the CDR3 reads TGCAGCGTTGAACAATTTTCAGGGTATGGCTACACCTTC. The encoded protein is CSVEQFSGYGYTF. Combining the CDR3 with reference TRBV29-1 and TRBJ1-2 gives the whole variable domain SAVISQKPSRDICQRGTSLTIQCQVDSQVTMMFWYRQQPGQSLTLIATANQGSEATYESGFVIDKFPISRPNLTFSTLTVSNMSPEDSSIYLCSVEQFSGYGYTFGSGTRLTVV.

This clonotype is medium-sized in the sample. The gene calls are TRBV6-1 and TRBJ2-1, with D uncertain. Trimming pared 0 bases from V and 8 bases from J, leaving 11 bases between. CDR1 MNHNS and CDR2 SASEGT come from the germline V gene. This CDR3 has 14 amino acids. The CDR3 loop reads CASSEALTVDEQFF. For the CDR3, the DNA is TGTGCCAGCAGTGAAGCGCTTACGGTAGATGAGCAGTTCTTC.

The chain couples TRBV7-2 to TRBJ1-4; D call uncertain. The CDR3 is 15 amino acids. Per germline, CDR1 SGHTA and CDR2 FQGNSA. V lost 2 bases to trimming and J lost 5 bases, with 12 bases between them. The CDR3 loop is CASSLNGRLNEKLFF. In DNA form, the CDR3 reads TGTGCCAGCAGCTTAAACGGCCGCTTGAATGAAAAACTGTTTTTT.

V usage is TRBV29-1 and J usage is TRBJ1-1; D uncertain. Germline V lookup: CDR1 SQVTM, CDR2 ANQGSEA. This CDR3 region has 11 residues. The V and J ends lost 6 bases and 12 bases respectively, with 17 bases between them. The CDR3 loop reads CSVPWRGLSFF. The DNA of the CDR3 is TGCAGCGTCCCCTGGCGGGGTTTGTCTTTCTTT.

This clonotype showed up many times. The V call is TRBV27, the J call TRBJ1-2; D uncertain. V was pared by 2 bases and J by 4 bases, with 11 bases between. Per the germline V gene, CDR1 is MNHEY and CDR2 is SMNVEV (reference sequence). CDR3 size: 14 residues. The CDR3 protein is CASSLEPAVYGYTF. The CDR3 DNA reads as TGTGCCAGCAGTTTAGAGCCAGCGGTCTATGGCTACACCTTC.

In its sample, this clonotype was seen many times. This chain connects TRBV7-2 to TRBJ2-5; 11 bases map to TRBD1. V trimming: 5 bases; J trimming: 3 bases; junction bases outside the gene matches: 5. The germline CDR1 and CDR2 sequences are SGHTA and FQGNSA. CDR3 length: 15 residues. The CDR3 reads CASSHWDRGKETQYF. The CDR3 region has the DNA TGTGCCAGCAGCCACTGGGACAGGGGGAAAGAGACCCAGTACTTC.

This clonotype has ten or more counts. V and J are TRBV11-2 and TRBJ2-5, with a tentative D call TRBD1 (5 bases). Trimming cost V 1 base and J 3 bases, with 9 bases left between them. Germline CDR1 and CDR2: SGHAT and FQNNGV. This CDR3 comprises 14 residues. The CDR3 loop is CASSLVWGEETQYF. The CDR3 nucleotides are TGTGCCAGCAGCTTAGTTTGGGGCGAAGAGACCCAGTACTTC.

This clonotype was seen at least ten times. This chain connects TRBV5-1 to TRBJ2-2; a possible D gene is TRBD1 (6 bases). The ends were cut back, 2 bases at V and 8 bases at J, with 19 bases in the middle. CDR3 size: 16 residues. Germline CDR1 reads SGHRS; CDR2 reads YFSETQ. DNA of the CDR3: TGCGCCAGCAGCTTTCCCGGGACACGCGCAAGAGGGGAGCTGTTTTTT. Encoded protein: CASSFPGTRARGELFF.

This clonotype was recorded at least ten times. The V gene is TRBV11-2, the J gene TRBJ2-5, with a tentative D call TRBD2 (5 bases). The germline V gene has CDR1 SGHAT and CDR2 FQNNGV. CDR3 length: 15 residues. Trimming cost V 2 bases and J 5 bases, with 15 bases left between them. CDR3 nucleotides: TGTGCCAGCAGCTTATCCGGACTTTCCGGGGAGACCCAGTACTTC. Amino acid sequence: CASSLSGLSGETQYF. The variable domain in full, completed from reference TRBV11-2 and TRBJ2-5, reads EAGVAQSPRYKIIEKRQSVAFWCNPISGHATLYWYQQILGQGPKLLIQFQNNGVVDDSQLPKDRFSAERLKGVDSTLKIQPAKLEDSAVYLCASSLSGLSGETQYFGPGTRLLVL.

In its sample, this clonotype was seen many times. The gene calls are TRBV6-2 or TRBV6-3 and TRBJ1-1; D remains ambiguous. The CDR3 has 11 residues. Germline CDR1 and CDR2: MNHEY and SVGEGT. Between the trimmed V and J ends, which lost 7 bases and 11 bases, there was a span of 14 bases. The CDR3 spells CASTDGLEAFF. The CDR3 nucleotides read TGTGCCAGCACCGACGGTCTAGAGGCTTTCTTT.

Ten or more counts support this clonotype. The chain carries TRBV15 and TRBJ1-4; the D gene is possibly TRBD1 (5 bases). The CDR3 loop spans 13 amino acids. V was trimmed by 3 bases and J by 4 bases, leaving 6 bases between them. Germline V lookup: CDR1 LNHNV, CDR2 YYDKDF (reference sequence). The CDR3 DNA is TGTGCCACCAGCAGGGGGCTTAATGAAAAACTGTTTTTT. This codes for CATSRGLNEKLFF.

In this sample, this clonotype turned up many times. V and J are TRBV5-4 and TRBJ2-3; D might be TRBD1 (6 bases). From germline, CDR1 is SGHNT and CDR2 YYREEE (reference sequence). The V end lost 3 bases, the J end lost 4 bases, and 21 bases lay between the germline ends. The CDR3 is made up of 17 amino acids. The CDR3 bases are TGTGCCAGCAGCTCGGGCGATGTGGGGGCCGGGCCAGATACGCAGTATTTT. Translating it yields CASSSGDVGAGPDTQYF.

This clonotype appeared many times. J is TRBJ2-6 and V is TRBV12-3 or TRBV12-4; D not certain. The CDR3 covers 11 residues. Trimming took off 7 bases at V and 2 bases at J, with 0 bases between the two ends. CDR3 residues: CASTGANVLTF. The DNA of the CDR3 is TGTGCCAGCACTGGGGCCAACGTCCTGACTTTC.

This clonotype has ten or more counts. The CDR3 protein is CASSLAGELFF. In DNA, the CDR3 is TGTGCCAGCAGCTTAGCCGGGGAGCTGTTTTTT. The chain combines TRBV7-6 with TRBJ2-2; D is unclear. The CDR3 extends over 11 amino acids. V was clipped by 0 bases and J by 7 bases, with 0 bases between them. Germline CDR1 and CDR2: SGHVS and FNYEAQ.

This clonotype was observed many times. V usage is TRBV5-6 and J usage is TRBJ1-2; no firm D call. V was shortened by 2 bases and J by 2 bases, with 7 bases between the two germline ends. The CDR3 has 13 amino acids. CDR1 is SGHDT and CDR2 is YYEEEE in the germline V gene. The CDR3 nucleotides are TGTGCCAGCAGCTTCGGCAGGAACTATGGCTACACCTTC. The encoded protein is CASSFGRNYGYTF.

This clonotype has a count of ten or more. CDR3 region: CASSWGGTNTGELFF. The CDR3 nucleotides read TGTGCCAGCAGTTGGGGGGGTACGAACACCGGGGAGCTGTTTTTT. This chain connects TRBV6-4 to TRBJ2-2; 7 bases align to TRBD2. The V and J ends lost 5 bases and 0 bases, in that order; junction bases with no gene match: 3. CDR3 size: 15 residues. The germline gives CDR1 MRHNA, CDR2 SNTAGT.

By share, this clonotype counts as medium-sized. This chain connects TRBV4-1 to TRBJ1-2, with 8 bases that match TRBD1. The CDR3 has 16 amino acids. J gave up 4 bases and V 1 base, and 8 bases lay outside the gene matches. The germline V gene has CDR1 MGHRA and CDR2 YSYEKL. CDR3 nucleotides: TGCGCCAGCAGCCAAGCACAGGGACAGGTGACCTATGGCTACACCTTC. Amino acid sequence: CASSQAQGQVTYGYTF.

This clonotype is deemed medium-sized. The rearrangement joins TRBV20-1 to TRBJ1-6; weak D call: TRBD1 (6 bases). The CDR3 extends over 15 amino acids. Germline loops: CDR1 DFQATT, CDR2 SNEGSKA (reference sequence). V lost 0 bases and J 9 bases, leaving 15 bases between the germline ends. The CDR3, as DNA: TGCAGTGCTAGAGATTCCAGGGGTTTGAGTTCACCCCTCCACTTT. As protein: CSARDSRGLSSPLHF.

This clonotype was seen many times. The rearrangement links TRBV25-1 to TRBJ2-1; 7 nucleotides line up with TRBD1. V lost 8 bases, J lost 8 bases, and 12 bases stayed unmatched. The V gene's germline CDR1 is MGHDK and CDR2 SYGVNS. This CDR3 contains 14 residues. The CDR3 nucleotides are TGTGCCAGCTCTCAAACTTACAGGGGTCATGAGCAGTTCTTC. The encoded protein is CASSQTYRGHEQFF.

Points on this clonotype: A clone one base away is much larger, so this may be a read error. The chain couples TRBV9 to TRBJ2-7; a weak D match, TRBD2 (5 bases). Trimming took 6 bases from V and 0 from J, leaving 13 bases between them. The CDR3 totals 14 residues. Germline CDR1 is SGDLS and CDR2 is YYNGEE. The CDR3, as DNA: TGTGCCAGCAACCCAGTAGGGAGCTCCTACGAGCAGTACTTC. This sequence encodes CASNPVGSSYEQYF.

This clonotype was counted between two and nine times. CDR3 sequence reads: CASSPPAGSNTGELFF. The DNA for the CDR3 is TGTGCCAGCAGCCCACCGGCCGGATCGAACACCGGGGAGCTGTTTTTT. The chain links TRBV11-1 to TRBJ2-2, with D unresolved. The CDR3 contains 16 residues. The V end was cut by 5 bases, the J end by 0 bases, with 13 bases between. CDR1 SGHAT and CDR2 FQDESV come from the germline V gene (reference sequence).

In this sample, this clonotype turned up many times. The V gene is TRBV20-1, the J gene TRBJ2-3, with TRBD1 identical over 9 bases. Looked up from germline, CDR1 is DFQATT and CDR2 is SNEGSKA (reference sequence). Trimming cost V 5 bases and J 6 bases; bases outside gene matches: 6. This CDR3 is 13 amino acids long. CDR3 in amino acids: CSALGTGRDTQYF. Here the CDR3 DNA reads TGCAGTGCTTTGGGGACAGGGAGGGATACGCAGTATTTT.

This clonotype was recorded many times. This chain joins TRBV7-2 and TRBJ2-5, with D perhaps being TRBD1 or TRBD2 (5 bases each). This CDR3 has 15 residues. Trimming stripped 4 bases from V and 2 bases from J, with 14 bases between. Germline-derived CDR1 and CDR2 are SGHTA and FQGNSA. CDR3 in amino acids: CASSSDRGPQETQYF. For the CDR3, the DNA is TGTGCCAGCAGCTCAGATCGGGGCCCGCAAGAGACCCAGTACTTC.

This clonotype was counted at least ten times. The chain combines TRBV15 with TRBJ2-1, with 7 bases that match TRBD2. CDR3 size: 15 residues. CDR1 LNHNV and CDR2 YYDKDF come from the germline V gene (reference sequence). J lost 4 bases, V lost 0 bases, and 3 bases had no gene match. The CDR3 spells CATSRDVGGYNEQFF. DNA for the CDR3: TGTGCCACCAGCAGAGATGTGGGAGGGTACAATGAGCAGTTCTTC.

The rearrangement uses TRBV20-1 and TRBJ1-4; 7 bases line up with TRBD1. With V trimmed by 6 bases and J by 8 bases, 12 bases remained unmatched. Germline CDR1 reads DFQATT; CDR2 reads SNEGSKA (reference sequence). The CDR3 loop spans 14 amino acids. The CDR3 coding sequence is TGCAGTGCCCTAGTGCCGACAGGGCGGGAAAAACTGTTTTTT. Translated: CSALVPTGREKLFF.